One and the same sample provided the 19 T cell receptor beta chains below, sequenced in a study of T cell responses to AZD1222 COVID-19 vaccine. The table came from immunoSEQ multiplex PCR; TCRdb's copy has only in-frame clones and leaves some out. The sample holds approximately 220,000 clones; approximately 94% are singletons and the top ten take 0.95% to 1.1%. The sample here was peripheral blood, taken on day 0 of MenACWY control vaccination. These TCRs come from an adult in good health.

The gene calls are TRBV19 and TRBJ1-5; D gene ambiguous. V was shortened by 1 base and J by 4 bases, with 17 bases between the two germline ends. The germline V gene has CDR1 LNHDA and CDR2 SQIVND (reference sequence). The CDR3 has 17 amino acids. CDR3 coding DNA: TGTGCCAGTAGTATAGGTGGTGGTTTTAACTGGAATCAGCCCCAGCATTTT. It codes for CASSIGGGFNWNQPQHF. Drawing the rest from reference TRBV19 and TRBJ1-5, the complete variable domain is DGGITQSPKYLFRKEGQNVTLSCEQNLNHDAMYWYRQDPGQGLRLIYYSQIVNDFQKGDIAEGYSVSREKKESFPLTVTSAQKNPTAFYLCASSIGGGFNWNQPQHFGDGTRLSIL.

This chain joins TRBV11-2 and TRBJ2-3, with 7 nucleotides matching TRBD1. This CDR3 has 15 amino acids. Germline CDR1 SGHAT, CDR2 FQNNGV. Trimming at V came to 5 bases and at J to 2 bases, leaving 7 bases not matched to a gene. The CDR3 DNA is TGTGCCAGCAGCACCACGGGACAGACCACAGATACGCAGTATTTT. Protein: CASSTTGQTTDTQYF.

This chain links TRBV27 with TRBJ1-2; D is unresolved. This CDR3 has 13 residues. CDR1 and CDR2 (germline): MNHEY, SMNVEV (reference sequence). Deletions cut 6 bases from V and 6 bases from J, with 14 bases between. CDR3 region: CASRTLGGNGYTF. As DNA, the CDR3 is TGTGCCAGCAGGACTTTGGGAGGAAATGGCTACACCTTC.

The rearrangement uses TRBV3-1 (or the pseudogene TRBV3-2) and TRBJ2-7; 8 bases match TRBD1. V shed 0 bases and J 2 bases; nucleotides not matched to a gene: 6. CDR3 size: 16 residues. CDR1 and CDR2 (germline): LGHDT, YNNKEL (reference sequence). The CDR3 loop is CASSQESAGGPYEQYF. CDR3 DNA sequence: TGTGCCAGCAGCCAAGAGAGCGCAGGGGGCCCCTACGAGCAGTACTTC.

This clone has a single count. The chain carries TRBV3-1 (or the pseudogene TRBV3-2) and TRBJ1-4; 9 bases agree with TRBD1. V shed 6 bases, J shed 5 bases, and the junction held 4 bases outside the gene matches. The length of the CDR3 is 14 residues. Germline V lookup: CDR1 LGHDT, CDR2 YNNKEL (reference sequence). The DNA of the CDR3 is TGTGCCAGCAGTCGGGACAGGGCAAATGAAAAACTGTTTTTT. It encodes CASSRDRANEKLFF.

V usage is TRBV7-6 and J usage is TRBJ1-3; TRBD1 is a possible D gene (5 bases). From germline, CDR1 is SGHVS and CDR2 FNYEAQ. The CDR3 is 14 residues long. With 6 bases removed from V and 1 base from J, the gap between germline ends came to 10 bases. CDR3 in amino acids: CASSYQGSGNTIYF. The DNA of the CDR3 is TGTGCCAGCAGTTATCAGGGATCTGGAAACACCATATATTTT.

The chain couples TRBV27 to TRBJ1-5, with D maybe TRBD1 (6 bases). Trimming pared 4 bases from V and 3 bases from J, leaving 13 bases between. The CDR3 consists of 15 residues. Germline CDR1 reads MNHEY; CDR2 reads SMNVEV (reference sequence). The DNA of the CDR3 is TGTGCCAGCAGTTCGGCACAGGGTAACAATCAGCCCCAGCATTTT. It yields the protein CASSSAQGNNQPQHF.

The chain has TRBV12-3 or TRBV12-4 and TRBJ1-3, with D unclear. The V gene lost 7 bases and the J gene lost 4 bases, with 8 bases spanning the gap. The length of the CDR3 is 12 residues. The CDR3 reads CASKFSGNTIYF. The CDR3 DNA sequence: TGTGCCAGCAAATTTTCCGGAAACACCATATATTTT.

The chain combines TRBV28 with TRBJ1-1; D is ambiguous. Germline loops: CDR1 MDHEN, CDR2 SYDVKM. Trimming shortened V by 4 bases and J by 7 bases, and 19 bases separated the two germline ends. The CDR3 loop spans 15 amino acids. This CDR3 is CASSSPRPRGLEAFF. The CDR3, as DNA: TGTGCCAGCAGTTCCCCTCGGCCCCGAGGTCTTGAAGCTTTCTTT. Full variable domain (remainder filled in from reference TRBV28 and TRBJ1-1): DVKVTQSSRYLVKRTGEKVFLECVQDMDHENMFWYRQDPGLGLRLIYFSYDVKMKEKGDIPEGYSVSREKKERFSLILESASTNQTSMYLCASSSPRPRGLEAFFGQGTRLTVV.

This clone occurred many times. V gene TRBV7-3 combines with J gene TRBJ1-2; TRBD1 might be the D (5 bases). CDR3 length: 13 residues. Trimming pared 2 bases from V and 8 bases from J, leaving 12 bases between. The V gene's germline CDR1 is SGHTA and CDR2 FQGTGA. The CDR3: CASSLGGRQGYTF. The DNA for the CDR3 is TGTGCCAGCAGCTTAGGGGGACGCCAAGGCTACACCTTC.

The chain recombines TRBV6-2 or TRBV6-3 with TRBJ1-2; D remains ambiguous. This CDR3 spans 13 amino acids. Per germline, CDR1 MNHEY and CDR2 SVGEGT. The germline V and J ends were trimmed by 0 bases and 4 bases, with 6 bases remaining between them. CDR3 DNA: TGTGCCAGCAGTTACTCAGGAGTCTATGGCTACACCTTC. Its translation is CASSYSGVYGYTF.

This clone has more than one count but fewer than ten. The chain has TRBV6-5 and TRBJ1-1; the D is unclear. CDR1 MNHEY and CDR2 SVGAGI come from the germline V gene. V dropped 6 bases and J dropped 1 base, with 3 bases sitting between them. The CDR3 covers 11 residues. The CDR3 loop is CASRQNTEAFF. The CDR3 DNA sequence: TGTGCCAGCAGACAGAACACTGAAGCTTTCTTT.

The V call is TRBV7-3, the J call TRBJ1-6, with D tentatively TRBD1 (5 bases). The CDR3 sequence is 16 residues long. CDR1 is SGHTA and CDR2 is FQGTGA in the germline V gene. V was pared by 5 bases and J by 5 bases, with 16 bases between. The DNA of the CDR3 is TGTGCCAGCAGCCCCCACGGGGCGGGTAATAATTCACCCCTCCACTTT. Translated: CASSPHGAGNNSPLHF. The whole variable domain, filled in from reference TRBV7-3 and TRBJ1-6, reads GAGVSQTPSNKVTEKGKYVELRCDPISGHTALYWYRQSLGQGPEFLIYFQGTGAADDSGLPNDRFFAVRPEGSVSTLKIQRTERGDSAVYLCASSPHGAGNNSPLHFGNGTRLTVT.

The V gene is TRBV7-9, the J gene TRBJ1-4; D may be TRBD1 (6 bases). V dropped 1 base and J dropped 5 bases, with 8 bases sitting between them. The CDR3 has 14 residues. From germline, CDR1 is SEHNR and CDR2 FQNEAQ (reference sequence). This CDR3 reads CASSLGTGNEKLFF. The CDR3 bases are TGTGCCAGCAGCTTAGGTACAGGGAATGAAAAACTGTTTTTT.

The V gene is TRBV6-1, the J gene TRBJ1-5; D gene ambiguous. CDR1 and CDR2 from the germline V gene are MNHNS and SASEGT. Deletions cut 0 bases from V and 7 bases from J, with 7 bases between. This CDR3 is 13 amino acids long. CDR3 bases: TGTGCCAGCAGTGAAGCGCCTGGGCAGCCCCAGCATTTT. Translation: CASSEAPGQPQHF.

The V gene is TRBV7-9, the J gene TRBJ2-1; possibly TRBD2 for D (7 bases). Germline lookup yields CDR1 SEHNR and CDR2 FQNEAQ (reference sequence). The germline V and J ends were trimmed by 1 base and 10 bases, with 17 bases remaining between them. This CDR3 spans 15 amino acids. CDR3 in amino acids: CASSLVGGVPGEQFF. CDR3 DNA: TGTGCCAGCAGCTTAGTAGGGGGGGTCCCCGGGGAGCAGTTCTTC.

This clone was observed a handful of times. The chain joins TRBV28 to TRBJ1-6; D remains unclear. This CDR3 region has 16 residues. Trimming removed 3 bases from V and 4 bases from J, with 13 bases in between. Germline V gene lookup returns CDR1 MDHEN and CDR2 SYDVKM. The CDR3 nucleotides read TGTGCCAGCAGTTTGGGGTCAGGCGGGTATAATTCACCCCTCCACTTT. It specifies CASSLGSGGYNSPLHF.

The V call is TRBV5-1, the J call TRBJ1-2; D may be TRBD1 (5 bases). Germline CDR1 reads SGHRS; CDR2 reads YFSETQ. Trimming left V 0 bases short and J 6 bases short, with 12 bases between. The CDR3 is 14 residues long. Here the CDR3 DNA reads TGCGCCAGCAGCTTGGCACAGGCGGCGGATGGCTACACCTTC. Protein: CASSLAQAADGYTF.

This clone has only a few counts. The rearrangement links TRBV9 to TRBJ2-7; 9 nucleotides line up with TRBD2. The CDR3 has 15 amino acids. Germline-derived CDR1 and CDR2 are SGDLS and YYNGEE. The V segment lost 2 bases and the J segment 1 base; nucleotides outside the gene matches: 4. The CDR3 here is CASSVGGGDSYEQYF. The CDR3 DNA sequence: TGTGCCAGCAGCGTGGGCGGGGGGGATTCCTACGAGCAGTACTTC.